Listed here are 15 T cell receptor beta chains from one sample, sequenced in a study of cytomegalovirus exposure and HLA in healthy donors. In the PCR, 60 Vbeta and 13 Jbeta primers were used. Method: immunoSEQ multiplex PCR; TCRdb's copy keeps in-frame clones and lacks some. The sample yields roughly 200,000 clones, about 89% seen once. The specimen sequenced was PBMCs. The receptor source for this set is a man in his thirties or forties in good health and CMV-seronegative.

In DNA form, the CDR3 reads TGTGCCAGCAGCGATCGGGCGAACACCGGGGAGCTGTTTTTT. Translation gives CASSDRANTGELFF. The V and J genes are TRBV9 and TRBJ2-2; D call uncertain. CDR3 length equals 14 residues. V lost 3 bases to trimming and J lost 0 bases, with 6 bases between them. Germline loops: CDR1 SGDLS, CDR2 YYNGEE.

The chain employs TRBV2 and TRBJ2-5; a weak D match, TRBD1 (6 bases). The CDR3 is 12 residues long. The V gene's germline CDR1 is SNHLY and CDR2 FYNNEI. The ends were cut back, 7 bases at V and 3 bases at J, with 9 bases in the middle. The CDR3 loop reads CASNRQEETQYF. In DNA form, the CDR3 reads TGTGCCAGCAACAGACAGGAAGAGACCCAGTACTTC.

V and J are TRBV11-3 and TRBJ2-1, with TRBD2 identical over 15 bases. V was pared by 3 bases and J by 7 bases, with 4 bases of the junction left unmatched. Germline V gene sequence: CDR1 SGHNT, CDR2 YENEEA. This CDR3 contains 16 residues. The CDR3 region has the DNA TGTGCCAGCAGCTTCGGGACTAGCGGGGGGATGAATGAGCAGTTCTTC. Protein sequence: CASSFGTSGGMNEQFF.

The genes are TRBV4-3 and TRBJ2-3; 8 bases align to TRBD2. The V gene end was trimmed by 4 bases and the J gene end by 6 bases; junction bases not matched to a gene: 12. This CDR3 comprises 16 residues. Per the germline V gene, CDR1 is LGHNA and CDR2 is YSLEER. CDR3 bases: TGCGCCAGCAGCCCCGGGGGGGACTGGACCGGTGATACGCAGTATTTT. Amino acid sequence: CASSPGGDWTGDTQYF.

This sequence joins TRBV15 and TRBJ1-1, with 7 bases lining up with TRBD1. This CDR3 has 13 residues. CDR1 is LNHNV and CDR2 is YYDKDF in the germline V gene (reference sequence). V was clipped by 1 base and J by 8 bases; unmatched bases: 4. The CDR3 bases are TGTGCCACCAGCAGAGGCCGGGACAGAGAAGCTTTCTTT. This gives the protein CATSRGRDREAFF.

This clone is a singleton in its sample. The genes are TRBV28 and TRBJ2-1, with 7 bases aligning to TRBD2. Per the germline V gene, CDR1 is MDHEN and CDR2 is SYDVKM. CDR3 length equals 16 residues. The ends lost 4 bases at V and 5 bases at J; junction bases unmatched: 11. The CDR3 bases are TGTGCCAGCAGTTCCCCCTTCGCTAGCGGAAACAATGAGCAGTTCTTC. It specifies CASSSPFASGNNEQFF.

The chain carries TRBV10-2 and TRBJ2-6; 7 nucleotides line up with TRBD1. Trimming removed 6 bases from V and 1 base from J; junction bases left unmatched: 6. The germline V gene encodes CDR1 WSHSY and CDR2 SAAADI. The length of the CDR3 is 16 residues. CDR3: CASRGGQPSGANVLTF. For the CDR3, the DNA is TGCGCCAGCAGAGGGGGACAGCCGTCTGGGGCCAACGTCCTGACTTTC.

The V call is TRBV5-1, the J call TRBJ2-7; maybe TRBD1 (6 bases). Per the germline V gene, CDR1 is SGHRS and CDR2 is YFSETQ. The V end lost 4 bases, the J end lost 9 bases, and 20 bases lay between the germline ends. The CDR3 is 14 residues long. CDR3 sequence (DNA): TGCGCCAGCAGCCCTGCCCGGGACAAGCGACGGCAGTACTTC. The encoded protein is CASSPARDKRRQYF.

V is TRBV27 and J is TRBJ1-4, with 7 bases fitting TRBD1. This CDR3 is built from 15 residues. Germline V gene lookup returns CDR1 MNHEY and CDR2 SMNVEV (reference sequence). V was pared by 5 bases and J by 3 bases, with 6 bases of the junction left unmatched. Here the CDR3 reads CASSPRTGANEKLFF. CDR3 coding DNA: TGTGCCAGCAGTCCCCGGACAGGCGCTAATGAAAAACTGTTTTTT. The complete variable domain, with remaining parts taken from reference TRBV27 and TRBJ1-4, reads EAQVTQNPRYLITVTGKKLTVTCSQNMNHEYMSWYRQDPGLGLRQIYYSMNVEVTDKGDVPEGYKVSRKEKRNFPLILESPSPNQTSLYFCASSPRTGANEKLFFGSGTQLSVL.

The rearrangement joins TRBV4-2 to TRBJ1-4, with 8 bases that match TRBD1. Trimming cost V 8 bases and J 8 bases; bases outside gene matches: 7. The CDR3 has 13 amino acids. CDR1 and CDR2 (germline): LGHNA, YNFKEQ. CDR3 nucleotide sequence: TGTGCCAGCGAGGACAGGGAAAACGAAAAACTGTTTTTT. Translated, it gives CASEDRENEKLFF.

V is TRBV27 and J is TRBJ2-1, with D possibly TRBD2 on 6 matching bases. The CDR3 contains 15 residues. V lost 11 bases to trimming and J lost 2 bases, with 19 bases between them. Germline V gives CDR1 MNHEY, CDR2 SMNVEV (reference sequence). The CDR3 spells CAAGGTGVAYNEQFF. In DNA, the CDR3 is TGTGCCGCCGGGGGAACGGGGGTCGCCTACAATGAGCAGTTCTTC.

This clone was observed a single time. This chain connects TRBV5-1 to TRBJ2-4; TRBD2 might be the D (6 bases). In germline, CDR1 is SGHRS, CDR2 YFSETQ. The CDR3 is 16 residues long. Between the trimmed V and J ends, which lost 0 bases and 1 base, there was a span of 11 bases. The CDR3 DNA reads TGCGCCAGCAGCTTGGATCCAGGGACTGCCAAAAACATTCAGTACTTC. This gives the protein CASSLDPGTAKNIQYF.

The DNA of the CDR3 is TGTGCCAGCAGTTACCCGGCCAGCGGGACCGGGGAGCTGTTTTTT. It codes for CASSYPASGTGELFF. The chain recombines TRBV6-5 with TRBJ2-2, with a weak D call TRBD2 (6 bases). V shed 2 bases and J shed 5 bases, with 12 bases lying between them. Looked up from germline, CDR1 is MNHEY and CDR2 is SVGAGI. The CDR3 runs to 15 residues.

The V gene is TRBV27, the J gene TRBJ2-6, with D possibly TRBD2 on 5 matching bases. Trimming removed 4 bases at V and 2 bases at J, with 9 bases between. The length of the CDR3 is 15 residues. Germline values: CDR1 MNHEY, CDR2 SMNVEV (reference sequence). The chain's CDR3 is CASSSSGAGANVLTF. CDR3 coding DNA: TGTGCCAGCAGTTCCTCCGGGGCTGGGGCCAACGTCCTGACTTTC.

The V and J genes are TRBV5-6 and TRBJ2-7; the match to TRBD1 covers 10 bases. CDR1 and CDR2 from the germline V gene are SGHDT and YYEEEE. The CDR3 spans 16 residues. With V trimmed by 1 base and J by 5 bases, 9 bases remained unmatched. In nucleotides, the CDR3 is TGTGCCAGCAGCTTGTTTAAAGCCGGGACAGGGGACGAGCAGTACTTC. Amino acid sequence: CASSLFKAGTGDEQYF.